These 27 T cell receptor beta chains were sequenced from one sample in a study of lymphopenia after photon versus proton radiotherapy. TCRdb keeps only in-frame clones here, not all; method: immunoSEQ multiplex PCR. The sample holds some 70,000 clones, 75% to 90% seen once. Sample: peripheral blood, taken from a patient treated with proton-based radiotherapy. These receptors all stem from an elderly man with esophageal cancer.

The chain employs TRBV2 and TRBJ2-1, with D perhaps matching TRBD2 (5 bases). V lost 5 bases, J lost 9 bases, and 8 bases lay in between. CDR1 and CDR2 from the germline V gene are SNHLY and FYNNEI. This CDR3 has 11 residues. CDR3 nucleotide sequence: TGTGCCAGCAGTACTAGATTTGAGCAGTTCTTC. It codes for CASSTRFEQFF.

The chain is built from TRBV5-1 and TRBJ2-5; 8 positions match TRBD1. V was pared by 3 bases and J by 7 bases, with 5 bases of the junction left unmatched. Germline V gene sequence: CDR1 SGHRS, CDR2 YFSETQ. The length of the CDR3 is 13 residues. The CDR3 DNA follows: TGCGCCAGCAGCTCGACAGGGGCTCCGACCCAGTACTTC. Amino acid sequence: CASSSTGAPTQYF. Variable domain in full (rest from reference TRBV5-1 and TRBJ2-5): KAGVTQTPRYLIKTRGQQVTLSCSPISGHRSVSWYQQTPGQGLQFLFEYFSETQRNKGNFPGRFSGRQFSNSRSEMNVSTLELGDSALYLCASSSTGAPTQYFGPGTRLLVL.

V usage is TRBV7-3 and J usage is TRBJ1-1; D gene unclear. The CDR3 contains 13 residues. The V end was cut by 4 bases, the J end by 0 bases, with 6 bases between. From germline, CDR1 is SGHTA and CDR2 FQGTGA. CDR3 bases: TGTGCCAGCAGCTCCCAGGTGAACACTGAAGCTTTCTTT. Protein product: CASSSQVNTEAFF.

The CDR3 is CASSLEQETQYF. The CDR3 DNA sequence: TGCGCCAGCAGCTTGGAACAAGAGACCCAGTACTTC. V and J are TRBV5-1 and TRBJ2-5; no definite D call. The CDR3 has 12 residues. CDR1 is SGHRS, CDR2 YFSETQ, per germline. Trimming removed 0 bases from V and 2 bases from J, with 2 bases in between. Full variable domain (missing parts from reference TRBV5-1 and TRBJ2-5): KAGVTQTPRYLIKTRGQQVTLSCSPISGHRSVSWYQQTPGQGLQFLFEYFSETQRNKGNFPGRFSGRQFSNSRSEMNVSTLELGDSALYLCASSLEQETQYFGPGTRLLVL.

Concerning this clone: One end of the junction varies from germline; a read error may be responsible. The chain carries TRBV7-7 and TRBJ2-1, with 9 bases matching TRBD1. CDR3 length equals 16 residues. Germline V gene data show CDR1 as SSHAT and CDR2 as FNYEAQ (reference sequence). The CDR3 DNA is TGTGCTAGCAGCACCGGGACAGGGTCCCCTTACAATGAGCAGTTCTTC. Translation gives CASSTGTGSPYNEQFF. The full variable domain, rest sourced from reference TRBV7-7 and TRBJ2-1, is GAGVSQSPRYKVTKRGQDVTLRCDPISSHATLYWYQQALGQGPEFLTYFNYEAQPDKSGLPSDRFSAERPEGSISTLTIQRTEQRDSAMYRCASSTGTGSPYNEQFFGPGTRLTVL.

The J gene is TRBJ1-2, the V gene TRBV5-6, with D possibly matching TRBD1 (6 bases). Per the germline V gene, CDR1 is SGHDT and CDR2 is YYEEEE. The CDR3 has 13 residues. The germline V and J ends were trimmed by 4 bases and 3 bases, with 10 bases remaining between them. CDR3 nucleotide sequence: TGTGCCAGCAGCCGGGGGGCGGACTATGGCTACACCTTC. Protein sequence: CASSRGADYGYTF.

V is TRBV2 and J is TRBJ2-5; TRBD2 aligns across 7 bases. This CDR3 contains 14 residues. The V gene's germline CDR1 is SNHLY and CDR2 FYNNEI. With 4 bases clipped from V and 9 bases from J, the junction kept 11 bases outside the gene matches. The CDR3 coding sequence is TGTGCCAGCAGTGGGGAGGGCGGTCCGACGGCCCAGTACTTC. It translates to CASSGEGGPTAQYF.

The chain employs TRBV4-2 and TRBJ2-1; the match to TRBD1 covers 10 bases. Germline V gene data show CDR1 as LGHNA and CDR2 as YNFKEQ. The ends lost 0 bases at V and 3 bases at J; junction bases unmatched: 8. The CDR3 is 18 amino acids. CDR3 DNA: TGTGCCAGCAGCCAAGAGGTTAGCGGGACAGGGGTCTACAATGAGCAGTTCTTC. Its translation is CASSQEVSGTGVYNEQFF.

The chain combines TRBV15 with TRBJ2-5; D perhaps matches TRBD1 (6 bases). The CDR3 sequence is 13 residues long. V was clipped by 5 bases and J by 4 bases, with 11 bases between them. Germline CDR1 is LNHNV and CDR2 is YYDKDF (reference sequence). CDR3 protein: CATSAQGRETQYF. The CDR3 DNA reads TGTGCCACCAGCGCACAGGGTCGAGAGACCCAGTACTTC.

The J gene is TRBJ2-5, the V gene TRBV5-4; no reliable D call. V lost 4 bases and J 1 base, leaving 11 bases between the germline ends. CDR3 size: 14 residues. Germline V lookup: CDR1 SGHNT, CDR2 YYREEE (reference sequence). CDR3 DNA: TGTGCCAGCAGCGAAGGCGGCAGCCAAGAGACCCAGTACTTC. As protein: CASSEGGSQETQYF. Drawing the rest from reference TRBV5-4 and TRBJ2-5, the complete variable domain is ETGVTQSPTHLIKTRGQQVTLRCSSQSGHNTVSWYQQALGQGPQFIFQYYREEENGRGNFPPRFSGLQFPNYSSELNVNALELDDSALYLCASSEGGSQETQYFGPGTRLLVL.

The gene calls are TRBV29-1 and TRBJ2-7; 7 bases map to TRBD1. Trimming cost V 4 bases and J 2 bases; bases outside gene matches: 2. CDR3 length: 12 residues. Germline CDR1 reads SQVTM; CDR2 reads ANQGSEA. The CDR3 is CSVAGTAYEQYF. In DNA form, the CDR3 reads TGCAGCGTTGCCGGGACAGCCTACGAGCAGTACTTC.

V gene TRBV7-9 combines with J gene TRBJ2-3; D might be TRBD1 (6 bases). In germline, CDR1 is SEHNR, CDR2 FQNEAQ (reference sequence). The CDR3 is made up of 14 amino acids. Trimming cost V 1 base and J 2 bases, with 7 bases left between them. CDR3 loop: CASSLDRATDTQYF. Here the CDR3 DNA reads TGTGCCAGCAGCTTAGACAGGGCCACAGATACGCAGTATTTT.

The chain employs TRBV18 and TRBJ1-1; D is possibly TRBD1 (6 bases). CDR3 length: 16 residues. From germline, CDR1 is KGHSH and CDR2 LQKENI. V gave up 0 bases and J gave up 5 bases, with 16 bases separating them. CDR3 sequence (DNA): TGTGCCAGCTCACCACCGGGGGCTCGAGGTGCAACTGAAGCTTTCTTT. This sequence encodes CASSPPGARGATEAFF.

This clone is categorized as medium-sized. This chain connects TRBV6-5 to TRBJ1-5; D gene ambiguous. This CDR3 region has 13 residues. CDR1 and CDR2 (germline): MNHEY, SVGAGI. V was trimmed by 4 bases and J by 4 bases, leaving 8 bases between them. The DNA for the CDR3 is TGTGCCAGCAGTTCGTCGTTAAATCAGCCCCAGCATTTT. This sequence encodes CASSSSLNQPQHF.

The chain employs TRBV7-2 and TRBJ2-7; D assignment may be TRBD1 or TRBD2 (6 bases each). Germline CDR1 is SGHTA and CDR2 is FQGNSA. This CDR3 comprises 14 residues. V was cut by 5 bases and J by 0 bases, with 11 bases left in between. CDR3 nucleotide sequence: TGTGCCAGCAGCAAGGAGGGGGGCTCCTACGAGCAGTACTTC. This codes for CASSKEGGSYEQYF.

The gene calls are TRBV27 and TRBJ2-1; a possible D gene is TRBD2 (7 bases). CDR1 is MNHEY, CDR2 SMNVEV, per germline (reference sequence). The CDR3 consists of 16 residues. The V and J ends lost 5 bases and 7 bases respectively, with 21 bases between them. The CDR3 nucleotides read TGTGCCAGCAGTCCCGCCTCCGGGGGGCCGGGGAATGAGCAGTTCTTC. Protein sequence: CASSPASGGPGNEQFF.

V gene TRBV11-2 combines with J gene TRBJ1-6; 7 bases fit TRBD1. The germline gives CDR1 SGHAT, CDR2 FQNNGV. The V gene end was trimmed by 1 base and the J gene end by 8 bases; junction bases not matched to a gene: 8. The CDR3 length is 16 residues. For the CDR3, the DNA is TGTGCCAGCAGCTTAGGCAGGGGGACGGCGGATTCACCCCTCCACTTT. Translation gives CASSLGRGTADSPLHF.

The V and J genes are TRBV6-6 and TRBJ2-3; unclear D gene. CDR3 length: 14 residues. The V gene lost 6 bases and the J gene lost 3 bases, with 13 bases spanning the gap. CDR1 is MNHNY and CDR2 is SVGAGI in the germline V gene (reference sequence). The CDR3: CASRLGLGTDTQYF. CDR3 in DNA: TGTGCCAGCAGACTCGGATTGGGTACAGATACGCAGTATTTT.

This sequence joins TRBV7-2 and TRBJ1-4; the D gene is possibly TRBD1 (5 bases). The CDR3 is made up of 14 amino acids. The V end was cut by 5 bases, the J end by 8 bases, with 15 bases between. Germline V gives CDR1 SGHTA, CDR2 FQGNSA. The CDR3 spells CASSPARVGEKLFF. The CDR3 nucleotides are TGTGCCAGCAGCCCTGCCAGGGTAGGGGAAAAACTGTTTTTT. Variable domain in full (rest from reference TRBV7-2 and TRBJ1-4): GAGVSQSPSNKVTEKGKDVELRCDPISGHTALYWYRQSLGQGLEFLIYFQGNSAPDKSGLPSDRFSAERTGGSVSTLTIQRTQQEDSAVYLCASSPARVGEKLFFGSGTQLSVL.

The genes are TRBV6-5 and TRBJ1-2; 7 nucleotides line up with TRBD1. V was pared by 5 bases and J by 0 bases, with 6 bases of the junction left unmatched. The germline V gene has CDR1 MNHEY and CDR2 SVGAGI. The CDR3 has 15 residues. In DNA form, the CDR3 reads TGTGCCAGCAGTCCCGGACAGGCGGCTAACTATGGCTACACCTTC. Amino acids: CASSPGQAANYGYTF.

This clone was observed a few times. This chain uses TRBV29-1 with TRBJ1-5; a possible D gene is TRBD1 (6 bases). The CDR3 has 13 residues. The germline CDR1 and CDR2 sequences are SQVTM and ANQGSEA. Trimming cost V 7 bases and J 4 bases, with 14 bases left between them. CDR3 region: CSALGQINQPQHF. CDR3 nucleotides: TGCAGCGCCCTCGGACAGATTAATCAGCCCCAGCATTTT. Together with reference TRBV29-1 and TRBJ1-5, the CDR3 gives the full variable domain: SAVISQKPSRDICQRGTSLTIQCQVDSQVTMMFWYRQQPGQSLTLIATANQGSEATYESGFVIDKFPISRPNLTFSTLTVSNMSPEDSSIYLCSALGQINQPQHFGDGTRLSIL.

The CDR3 here is CASSPTGSSNQPQHF. The CDR3 DNA reads TGTGCCAGCTCACCGACAGGGAGTAGCAATCAGCCCCAGCATTTT. The chain combines TRBV18 with TRBJ1-5, with 7 bases lining up with TRBD1. V lost 3 bases, J lost 0 bases, and 2 bases stayed unmatched. The germline V gene has CDR1 KGHSH and CDR2 LQKENI. The CDR3 has 15 residues.

The CDR3 reads CASSLQTGSGNTIYF. The CDR3 region has the DNA TGTGCCAGCAGCCTACAGACAGGGTCAGGAAACACCATATATTTT. The rearrangement links TRBV5-4 to TRBJ1-3, with 7 bases aligning to TRBD1. The V segment lost 4 bases and the J segment 4 bases; nucleotides outside the gene matches: 8. The CDR3 totals 15 residues. Germline CDR1 is SGHNT and CDR2 is YYREEE (reference sequence).

Details on this clone: The germline gene is not matched at one end of the junction; a read error may be the cause. This chain links TRBV7-7 with TRBJ2-5; 15 bases map to TRBD2. The CDR3 runs to 17 residues. The germline gives CDR1 SSHAT, CDR2 FNYEAQ (reference sequence). As DNA, the CDR3 is TGTGCTAGCAGCGGGACTAGCGGGGGGACGTTAGGAGAGACCCAGTACTTC. This encodes CASSGTSGGTLGETQYF.

About this clone: Its ends do not fully match the called genes, so a read error is possible. The chain combines TRBV4-1 with TRBJ1-6, with 10 bases lining up with TRBD1. Germline CDR1 MGHRA, CDR2 YSYEKL. The CDR3 has 19 residues. The chain's CDR3 is CASSQDSPGQGSSNSPLHF. The CDR3 coding sequence is TGCGCCAGCAGCCAAGATTCTCCGGGACAGGGGTCCTCTAATTCACCCCTCCACTTT.

About this clone: The CDR3 ends on some other residue instead of the conserved phenylalanine or tryptophan, so this is likely a read error. The DNA is left out, because the CDR3 cannot be placed on it with certainty; the CDR3 is given as TCRdb lists it. The chain recombines TRBV6-5 with TRBJ1-2. Germline V gene data show CDR1 as MNHEY and CDR2 as SVGAGI. The CDR3 is 11 residues long, ends included. This chain's CDR3 is CASSEGVRPTL.

CDR3 sequence reads: CASSPRDRPSGNTIYF. The CDR3 nucleotides are TGTGCCAGCAGCCCTAGGGACAGGCCCTCTGGAAACACCATATATTTT. The chain joins TRBV7-6 to TRBJ1-3; TRBD1 matches at 8 bases. V trimming: 5 bases; J trimming: 0 bases; junction bases outside the gene matches: 6. The CDR3 is 16 residues long. From germline, CDR1 is SGHVS and CDR2 FNYEAQ.